This T cell receptor (beta chain) was sequenced during a study of identical twins. Study-level findings and limits: Abundant beta clonotypes from cord blood bore fewer insertions; memory repertoires lacked this pattern.

Healthy Caucasian donors formed the entire cohort. The CDR3 runs to 13 residues. Looked up from germline, CDR1 is MNHEY and CDR2 is SMNVEV (reference sequence). Trimming shortened V by 5 bases and J by 2 bases, and 9 bases separated the two germline ends. TCRdb passed the 5' RACE reads through MiXCR, listing each CDR3 protein once. The sample comprises under 400,000 distinct CDR3 sequences, 9% of which are singletons, and roughly 8.9% rests with the top ten. Comments on this clonotype: The antigen remains unidentified.

This receptor was identified in a woman aged 45-59 years in good health. This chain uses TRBV27 with TRBJ1-1; perhaps TRBD1 as D (6 bases). Sequenced sample: naive T cells sorted from blood. The CDR3 region has the DNA TGTGCCAGCAGTGTCAGGGGTAACACTGAAGCTTTCTTT. Residues: CASSVRGNTEAFF.